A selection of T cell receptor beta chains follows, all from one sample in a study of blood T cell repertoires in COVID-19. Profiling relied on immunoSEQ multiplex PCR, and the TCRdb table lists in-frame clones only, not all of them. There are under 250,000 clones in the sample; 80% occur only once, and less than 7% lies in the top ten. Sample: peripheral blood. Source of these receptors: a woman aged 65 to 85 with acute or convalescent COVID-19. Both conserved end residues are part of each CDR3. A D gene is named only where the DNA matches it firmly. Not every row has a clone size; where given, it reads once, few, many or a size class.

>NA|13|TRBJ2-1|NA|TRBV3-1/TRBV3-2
CASSQDPDNEQFF
TGTGCCAGCAGCCAAGACCCGGACAATGAGCAGTTCTTC
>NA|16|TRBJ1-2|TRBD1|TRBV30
CAWSVRGGQGGYGYTF
TGTGCCTGGAGTGTACGTGGGGGACAGGGCGGCTATGGCTACACCTTC
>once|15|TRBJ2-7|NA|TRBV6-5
CASSRAGIDPYEQYF
TGTGCCAGCAGCCGCGCGGGGATTGATCCCTACGAGCAGTACTTC
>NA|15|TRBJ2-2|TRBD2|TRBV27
CASRVSGTNTGELFF
TGTGCCAGCAGAGTTAGCGGGACCAACACCGGGGAGCTGTTTTTT
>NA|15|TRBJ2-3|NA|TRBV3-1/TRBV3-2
CASSPGVRSTDTQYF
TGTGCCAGCAGCCCAGGGGTTAGGAGCACAGATACGCAGTATTTT
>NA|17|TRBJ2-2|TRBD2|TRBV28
CASSSPAGDTYTGELFF
TGTGCCAGCAGCTCGCCAGCGGGAGATACGTACACCGGGGAGCTGTTTTTT
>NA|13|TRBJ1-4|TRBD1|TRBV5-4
CASSMGQEEKLFF
TGTGCCAGCAGCATGGGACAGGAAGAAAAACTGTTTTTT
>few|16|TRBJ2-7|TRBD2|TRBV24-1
CATSDPKGEGRGEQYF
TGTGCCACCAGTGATCCCAAAGGGGAGGGCCGAGGGGAGCAGTACTTC
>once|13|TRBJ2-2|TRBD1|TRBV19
CASSTTGGGELFF
TGTGCCAGTAGTACAACAGGGGGCGGGGAGCTGTTTTTT
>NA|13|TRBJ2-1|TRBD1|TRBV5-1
CASGTGGLREQFF
TGCGCCAGTGGGACAGGCGGCCTTAGGGAGCAGTTCTTC
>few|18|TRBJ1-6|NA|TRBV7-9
CASSTGTELLWGNSPLHF
TGTGCCAGCAGCACAGGGACGGAGCTCCTATGGGGTAATTCACCCCTCCACTTT
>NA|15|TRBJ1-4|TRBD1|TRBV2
CATCADRGGEEKLFF
TGTGCCACCTGCGCCGACAGGGGTGGAGAGGAAAAACTGTTTTTT
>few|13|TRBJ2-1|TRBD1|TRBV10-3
CAIRDRADNEQFF
TGTGCCATCAGGGACAGGGCTGACAATGAGCAGTTCTTC